This T cell receptor beta chain was retrieved from a study of shared clonotypes between healthy human individuals. The CDR3 is 17 amino acids. With 0 bases removed from V and 4 bases from J, the gap between germline ends came to 14 bases. Germline values: CDR1 SGHRS, CDR2 YFSETQ. Produced via immunoSEQ multiplex PCR; TCRdb's table is partial and in-frame only. There are under 2,500,000 clones in the sample; about 94% occur only once, and roughly 0.13% lies in the top ten. The J gene is TRBJ2-6, the V gene TRBV5-1; D might be TRBD1 (5 bases). The sequence came from a man between 18 and 35 years old in good health. Material for sequencing was naive CD4+ T cells sorted from blood. As to subset: CD45RA+ positively selected. The DNA for the CDR3 is TGCGCCAGCAGCTTGGGGGCAGGGTCAGGCGGGGCCAACGTCCTGACTTTC. Encoded protein: CASSLGAGSGGANVLTF.